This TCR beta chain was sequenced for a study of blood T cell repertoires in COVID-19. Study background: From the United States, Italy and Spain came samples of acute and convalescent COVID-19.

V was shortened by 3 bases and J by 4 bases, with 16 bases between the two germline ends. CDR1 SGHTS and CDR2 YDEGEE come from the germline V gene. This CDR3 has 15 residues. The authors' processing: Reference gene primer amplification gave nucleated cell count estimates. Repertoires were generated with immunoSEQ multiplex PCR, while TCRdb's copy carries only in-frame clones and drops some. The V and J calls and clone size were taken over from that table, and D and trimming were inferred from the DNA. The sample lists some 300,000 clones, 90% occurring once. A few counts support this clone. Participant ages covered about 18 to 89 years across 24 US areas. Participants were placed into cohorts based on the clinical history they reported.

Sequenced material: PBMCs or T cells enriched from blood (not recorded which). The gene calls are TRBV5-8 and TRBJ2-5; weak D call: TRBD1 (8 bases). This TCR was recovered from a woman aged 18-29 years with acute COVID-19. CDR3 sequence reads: CASSWGQAGVETQYF. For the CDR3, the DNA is TGTGCCAGCAGCTGGGGACAGGCGGGAGTAGAGACCCAGTACTTC.